The rows below give T cell receptor beta chains drawn from one sample of a study of OX40 agonist ivuxolimab in advanced cancers. Sequenced by immunoSEQ multiplex PCR; TCRdb stores in-frame clones only, minus some. The sample has tens of thousands of clones, about 80% seen once. This material consisted of CD4+ or CD8+ T cells sorted from blood, taken in a trial of the OX40 agonist ivuxolimab. The receptors derive from an adult with an advanced solid tumor such as melanoma, head and neck, liver or kidney cancer. CDR3s include the opening cysteine and the closing phenylalanine or tryptophan. A D gene is named only where the DNA matches it firmly. Clone sizes are given selectively: once, few, many, or a class where the clone is expanded.

>TRBV19|TRBJ2-1|medium-sized|TRBD2
TGTGCCAGTAGTATGTGGCTAGCGGGGGGTGTTGAGCAGTTCTTC
CASSMWLAGGVEQFF
>TRBV7-9|TRBJ2-7|NA|NA
TGTGCCAGCAGCTTAAAACGAAACCAACCCTTCGGGCCATACGAGCAGTACTTC
CASSLKRNQPFGPYEQYF
>TRBV25-1|TRBJ2-1|large|NA
TGTGCCAGCAGTGTCTACAGGGTATCGGATGAGCAGTTCTTC
CASSVYRVSDEQFF
>TRBV19|TRBJ2-7|NA|NA
TGTGCCAGTAGTATCGGAACAGGATCCTACGAGCAGTACTTC
CASSIGTGSYEQYF
>TRBV15|TRBJ2-1|few|NA
TGTGCCACCAGCAGGTCTTTCGGGACTGGCAATGAGCAGTTCTTC
CATSRSFGTGNEQFF
>TRBV19|TRBJ2-7|NA|TRBD1
TGTGCCAGTAGTATCAGACAGGGAATGGACGAGCAGTACTTC
CASSIRQGMDEQYF
>TRBV6-6|TRBJ2-7|NA|TRBD1
TGTGCCAGCAGTCCCGGACAGGGGTATTCCTACGAGCAGTACTTC
CASSPGQGYSYEQYF
>TRBV9|TRBJ1-2|NA|TRBD1
TGTGCCAGCAGCCCAGGGACAGGGATCGAAGCTAACTATGGCTACACCTTC
CASSPGTGIEANYGYTF
>TRBV6-5|TRBJ1-1|NA|NA
TGTGCCAGCAATGGTCTAGGAGGAATTCCCGCTGAAGCTTTCTTT
CASNGLGGIPAEAFF
>TRBV27|TRBJ1-2|NA|NA
TGTGCCAGCAGTTTCGGCATACCTAACTATGGCTACACCTTC
CASSFGIPNYGYTF
>TRBV19|TRBJ1-5|NA|NA
TGTGCCAGTAGTATAGTCGGCAGGGAGGATCAGCCCCAGCATTTT
CASSIVGREDQPQHF
>TRBV10-1|TRBJ1-2|few|NA
TGCGCCAGCAGTGACAGGGTGTATGGCTACACCTTC
CASSDRVYGYTF
>TRBV13|TRBJ2-2|few|TRBD2
TGTGCCAGCAGCTTACTCGGGGGGGCCAACACCGGGGAGCTGTTTTTT
CASSLLGGANTGELFF
>TRBV27|TRBJ1-2|NA|TRBD1
TGTGCCAGCCGTGGACAGGACTATGGCTACACCTTC
CASRGQDYGYTF
>TRBV7-9|TRBJ2-3|NA|NA
TGTGCCAGCAGCCGGACGACAGATACGCAGTATTTT
CASSRTTDTQYF
>TRBV19|TRBJ1-2|few|TRBD1
TGTGCCAGTAGTATACCTGGGACAGCCTATGGCTACACCTTC
CASSIPGTAYGYTF
>TRBV18|TRBJ1-2|NA|NA
TGTGCCAGCTCACCCAAGGCCCGTAAGCTCCATGGCTACACCTTC
CASSPKARKLHGYTF
>TRBV5-5|TRBJ2-7|NA|NA
TGTGCCAGCAGCCCGTATAGCTCGACCTACGAGCAGTACTTC
CASSPYSSTYEQYF
>TRBV4-3|TRBJ1-2|few|NA
TGCGCCAGCAGCCAAGACGAGACAATATATGGCTACACCTTC
CASSQDETIYGYTF
>TRBV7-2|TRBJ1-5|NA|NA
TGTGCCAGCAGCTTGAGGGACGGCAATCAGCCCCAGCATTTT
CASSLRDGNQPQHF